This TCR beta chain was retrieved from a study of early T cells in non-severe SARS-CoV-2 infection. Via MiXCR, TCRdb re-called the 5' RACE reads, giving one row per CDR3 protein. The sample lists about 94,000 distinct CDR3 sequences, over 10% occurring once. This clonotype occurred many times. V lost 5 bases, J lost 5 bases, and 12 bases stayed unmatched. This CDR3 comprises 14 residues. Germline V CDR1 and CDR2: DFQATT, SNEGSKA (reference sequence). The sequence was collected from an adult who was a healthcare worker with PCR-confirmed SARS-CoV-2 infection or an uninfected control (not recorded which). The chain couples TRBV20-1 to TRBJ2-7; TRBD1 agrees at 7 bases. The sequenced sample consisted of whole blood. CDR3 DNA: TGCAGTGCTCCAACTAGACAGGGTAGCAACGAGCAGTACTTC. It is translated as CSAPTRQGSNEQYF.